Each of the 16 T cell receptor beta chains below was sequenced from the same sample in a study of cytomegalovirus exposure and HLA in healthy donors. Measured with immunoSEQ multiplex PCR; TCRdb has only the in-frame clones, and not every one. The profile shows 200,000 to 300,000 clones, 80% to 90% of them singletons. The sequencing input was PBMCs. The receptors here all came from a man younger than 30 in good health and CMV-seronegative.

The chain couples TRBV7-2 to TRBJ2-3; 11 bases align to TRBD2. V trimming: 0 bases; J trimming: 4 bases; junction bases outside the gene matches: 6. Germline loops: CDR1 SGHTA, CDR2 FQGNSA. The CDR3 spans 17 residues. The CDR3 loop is CASSLAPLAGGADTQYF. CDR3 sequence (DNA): TGTGCCAGCAGCTTAGCCCCCCTAGCGGGAGGAGCAGATACGCAGTATTTT.

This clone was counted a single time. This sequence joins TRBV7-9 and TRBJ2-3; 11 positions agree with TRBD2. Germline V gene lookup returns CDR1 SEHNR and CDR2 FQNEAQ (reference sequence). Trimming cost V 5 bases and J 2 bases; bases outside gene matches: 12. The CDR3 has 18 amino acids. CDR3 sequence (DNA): TGTGCCAGCAGCCCTAGCTCCGGACTAGCGGGTTCCACAGATACGCAGTATTTT. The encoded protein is CASSPSSGLAGSTDTQYF.

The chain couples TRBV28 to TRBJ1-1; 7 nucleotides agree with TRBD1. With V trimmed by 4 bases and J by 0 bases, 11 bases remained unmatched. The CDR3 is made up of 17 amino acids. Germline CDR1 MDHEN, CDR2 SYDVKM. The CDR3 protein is CASSSYTPDRLNTEAFF. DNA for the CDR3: TGTGCCAGCAGTTCATATACCCCGGACAGGTTGAACACTGAAGCTTTCTTT.

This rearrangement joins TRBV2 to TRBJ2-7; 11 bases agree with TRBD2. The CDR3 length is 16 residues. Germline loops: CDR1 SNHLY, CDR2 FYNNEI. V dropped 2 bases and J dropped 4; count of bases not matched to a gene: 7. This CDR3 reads CASSETSGRFLYEQYF. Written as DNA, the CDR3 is TGTGCCAGCAGTGAAACTAGCGGGAGATTTCTGTACGAGCAGTACTTC. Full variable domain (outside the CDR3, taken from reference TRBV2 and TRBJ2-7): EPEVTQTPSHQVTQMGQEVILRCVPISNHLYFYWYRQILGQKVEFLVSFYNNEISEKSEIFDDQFSVERPDGSNFTLKIRSTKLEDSAMYFCASSETSGRFLYEQYFGPGTRLTVT.

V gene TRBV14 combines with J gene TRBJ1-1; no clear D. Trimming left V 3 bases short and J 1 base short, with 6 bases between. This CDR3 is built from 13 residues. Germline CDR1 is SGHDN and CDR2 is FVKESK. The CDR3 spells CASSQAGNTEAFF. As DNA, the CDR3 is TGTGCCAGCAGCCAGGCGGGGAACACTGAAGCTTTCTTT.

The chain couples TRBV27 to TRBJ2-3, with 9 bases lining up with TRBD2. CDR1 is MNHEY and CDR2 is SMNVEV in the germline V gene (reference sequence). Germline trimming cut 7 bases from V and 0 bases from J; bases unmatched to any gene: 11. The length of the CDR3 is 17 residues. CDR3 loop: CASKSGGLSTSTDTQYF. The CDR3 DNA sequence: TGTGCCAGCAAGAGCGGGGGGTTAAGTACAAGCACAGATACGCAGTATTTT.

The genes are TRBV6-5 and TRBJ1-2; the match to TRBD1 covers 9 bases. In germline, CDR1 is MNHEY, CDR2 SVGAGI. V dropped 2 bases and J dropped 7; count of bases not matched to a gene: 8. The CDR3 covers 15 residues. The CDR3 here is CASSYPGQGLGGYTF. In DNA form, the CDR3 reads TGTGCCAGCAGTTACCCGGGACAGGGACTCGGTGGCTACACCTTC.

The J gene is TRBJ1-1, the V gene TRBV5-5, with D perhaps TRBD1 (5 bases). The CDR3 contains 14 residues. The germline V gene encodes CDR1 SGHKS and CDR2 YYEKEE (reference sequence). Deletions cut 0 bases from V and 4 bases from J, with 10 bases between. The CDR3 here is CASSLAGVSTEAFF. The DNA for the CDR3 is TGTGCCAGCAGCTTGGCGGGGGTAAGCACTGAAGCTTTCTTT.

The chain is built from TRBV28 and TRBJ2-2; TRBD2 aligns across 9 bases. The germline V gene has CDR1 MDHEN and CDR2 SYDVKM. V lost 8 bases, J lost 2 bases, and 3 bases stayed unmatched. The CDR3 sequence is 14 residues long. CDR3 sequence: CASRGGGNTGELFF. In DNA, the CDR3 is TGTGCCAGCCGCGGGGGGGGTAACACCGGGGAGCTGTTTTTT.

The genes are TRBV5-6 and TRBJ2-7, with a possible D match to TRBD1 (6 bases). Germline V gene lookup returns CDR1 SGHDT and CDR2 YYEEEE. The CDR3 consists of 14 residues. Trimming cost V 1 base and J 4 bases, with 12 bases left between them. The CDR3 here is CASSLRTVPYEQYF. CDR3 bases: TGTGCCAGCAGCTTGAGGACAGTCCCTTACGAGCAGTACTTC. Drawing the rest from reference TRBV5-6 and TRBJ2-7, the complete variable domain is DAGVTQSPTHLIKTRGQQVTLRCSPKSGHDTVSWYQQALGQGPQFIFQYYEEEERQRGNFPDRFSGHQFPNYSSELNVNALLLGDSALYLCASSLRTVPYEQYFGPGTRLTVT.

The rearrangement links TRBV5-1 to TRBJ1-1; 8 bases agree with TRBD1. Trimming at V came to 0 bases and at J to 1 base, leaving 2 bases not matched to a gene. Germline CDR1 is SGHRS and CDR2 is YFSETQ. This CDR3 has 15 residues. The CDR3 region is CASSLAGTGNTEAFF. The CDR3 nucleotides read TGCGCCAGCAGCTTGGCCGGGACAGGGAACACTGAAGCTTTCTTT.

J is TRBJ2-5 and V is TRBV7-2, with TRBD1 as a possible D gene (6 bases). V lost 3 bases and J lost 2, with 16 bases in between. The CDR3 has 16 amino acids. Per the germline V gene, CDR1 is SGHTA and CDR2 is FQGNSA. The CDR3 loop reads CASSLPSGRGQETQYF. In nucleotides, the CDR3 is TGTGCCAGCAGCTTGCCCTCGGGCAGGGGTCAAGAGACCCAGTACTTC.

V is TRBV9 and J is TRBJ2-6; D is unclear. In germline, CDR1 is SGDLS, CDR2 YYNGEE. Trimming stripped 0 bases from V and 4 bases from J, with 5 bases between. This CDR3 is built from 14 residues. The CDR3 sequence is CASSVVSGANVLTF. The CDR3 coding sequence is TGTGCCAGCAGCGTAGTATCCGGGGCCAACGTCCTGACTTTC.

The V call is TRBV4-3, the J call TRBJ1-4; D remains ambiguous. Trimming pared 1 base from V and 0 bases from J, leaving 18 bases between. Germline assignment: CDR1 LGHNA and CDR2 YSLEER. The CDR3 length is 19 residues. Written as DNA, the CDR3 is TGCGCCAGCAGCCAAGCGGGGAGAATCCCCCCTGCAACTAATGAAAAACTGTTTTTT. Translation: CASSQAGRIPPATNEKLFF.

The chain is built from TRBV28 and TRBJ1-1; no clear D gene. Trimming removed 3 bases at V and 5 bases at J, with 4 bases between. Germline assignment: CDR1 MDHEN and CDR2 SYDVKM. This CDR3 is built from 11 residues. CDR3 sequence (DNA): TGTGCCAGCAGTTTTGAGACTGAAGCTTTCTTT. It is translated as CASSFETEAFF. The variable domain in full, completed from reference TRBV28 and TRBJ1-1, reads DVKVTQSSRYLVKRTGEKVFLECVQDMDHENMFWYRQDPGLGLRLIYFSYDVKMKEKGDIPEGYSVSREKKERFSLILESASTNQTSMYLCASSFETEAFFGQGTRLTVV.

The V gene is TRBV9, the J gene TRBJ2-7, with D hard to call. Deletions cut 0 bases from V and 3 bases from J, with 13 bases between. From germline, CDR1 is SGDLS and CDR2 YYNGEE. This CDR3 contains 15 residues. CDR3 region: CASSVESGPFYEQYF. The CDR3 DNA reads TGTGCCAGCAGCGTAGAATCAGGCCCCTTCTACGAGCAGTACTTC.